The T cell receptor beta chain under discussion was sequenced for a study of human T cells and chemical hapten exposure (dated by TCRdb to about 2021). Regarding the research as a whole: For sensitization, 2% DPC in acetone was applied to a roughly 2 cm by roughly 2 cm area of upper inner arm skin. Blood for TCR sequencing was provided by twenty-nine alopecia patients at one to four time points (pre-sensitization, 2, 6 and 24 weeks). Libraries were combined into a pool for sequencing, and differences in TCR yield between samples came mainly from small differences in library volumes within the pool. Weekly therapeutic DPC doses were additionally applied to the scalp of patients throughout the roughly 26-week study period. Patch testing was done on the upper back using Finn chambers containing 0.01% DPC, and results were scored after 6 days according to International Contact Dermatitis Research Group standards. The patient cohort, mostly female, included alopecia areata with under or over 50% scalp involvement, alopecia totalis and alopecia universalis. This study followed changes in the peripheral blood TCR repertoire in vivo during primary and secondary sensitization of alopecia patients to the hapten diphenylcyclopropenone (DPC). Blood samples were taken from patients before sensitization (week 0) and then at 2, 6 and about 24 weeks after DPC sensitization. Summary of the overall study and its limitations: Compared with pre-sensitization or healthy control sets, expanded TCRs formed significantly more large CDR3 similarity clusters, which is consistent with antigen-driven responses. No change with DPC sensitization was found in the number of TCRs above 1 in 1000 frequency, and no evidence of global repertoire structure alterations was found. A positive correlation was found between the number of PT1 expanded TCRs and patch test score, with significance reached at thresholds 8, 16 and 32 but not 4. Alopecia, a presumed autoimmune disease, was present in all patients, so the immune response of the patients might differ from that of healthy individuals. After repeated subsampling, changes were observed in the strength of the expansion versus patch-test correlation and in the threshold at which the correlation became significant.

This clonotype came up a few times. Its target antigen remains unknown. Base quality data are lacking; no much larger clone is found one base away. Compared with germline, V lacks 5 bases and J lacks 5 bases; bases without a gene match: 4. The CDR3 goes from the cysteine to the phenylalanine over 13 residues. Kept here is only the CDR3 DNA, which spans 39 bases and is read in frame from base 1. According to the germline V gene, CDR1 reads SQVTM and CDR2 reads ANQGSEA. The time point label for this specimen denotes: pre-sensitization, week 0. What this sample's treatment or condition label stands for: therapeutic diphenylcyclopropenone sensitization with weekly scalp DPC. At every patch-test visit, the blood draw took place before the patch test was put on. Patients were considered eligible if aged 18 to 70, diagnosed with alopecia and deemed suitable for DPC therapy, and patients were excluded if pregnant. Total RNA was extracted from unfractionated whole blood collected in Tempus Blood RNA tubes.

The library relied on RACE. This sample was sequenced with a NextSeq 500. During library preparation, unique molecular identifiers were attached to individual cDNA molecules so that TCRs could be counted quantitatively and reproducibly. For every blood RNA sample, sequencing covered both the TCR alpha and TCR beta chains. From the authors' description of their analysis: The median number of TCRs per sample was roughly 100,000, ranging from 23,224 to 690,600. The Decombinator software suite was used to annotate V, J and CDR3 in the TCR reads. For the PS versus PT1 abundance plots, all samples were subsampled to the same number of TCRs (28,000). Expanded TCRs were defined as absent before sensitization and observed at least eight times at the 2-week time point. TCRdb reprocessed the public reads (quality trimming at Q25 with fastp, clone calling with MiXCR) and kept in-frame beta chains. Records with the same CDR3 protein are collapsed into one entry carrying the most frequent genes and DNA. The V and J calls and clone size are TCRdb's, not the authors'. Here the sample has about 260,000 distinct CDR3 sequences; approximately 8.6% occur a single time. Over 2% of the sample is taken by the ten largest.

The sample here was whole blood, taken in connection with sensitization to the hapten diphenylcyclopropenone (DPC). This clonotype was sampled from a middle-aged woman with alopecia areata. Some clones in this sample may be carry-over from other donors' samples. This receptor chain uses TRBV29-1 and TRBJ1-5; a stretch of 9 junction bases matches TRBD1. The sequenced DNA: TGCAGCGTTACAGGGGGCGCGGATCAGCCCCAGCATTTT. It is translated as CSVTGGADQPQHF.